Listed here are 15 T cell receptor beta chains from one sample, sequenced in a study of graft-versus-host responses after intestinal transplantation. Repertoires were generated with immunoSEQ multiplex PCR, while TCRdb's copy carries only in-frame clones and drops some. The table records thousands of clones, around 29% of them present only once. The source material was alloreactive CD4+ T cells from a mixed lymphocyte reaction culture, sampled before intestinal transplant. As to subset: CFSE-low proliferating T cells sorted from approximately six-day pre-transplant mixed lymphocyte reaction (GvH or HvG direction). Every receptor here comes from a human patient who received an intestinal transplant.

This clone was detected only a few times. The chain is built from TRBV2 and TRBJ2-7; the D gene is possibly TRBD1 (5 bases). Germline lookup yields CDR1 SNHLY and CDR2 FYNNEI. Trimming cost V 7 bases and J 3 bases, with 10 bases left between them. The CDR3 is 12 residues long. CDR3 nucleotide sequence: TGTGCCAGCAAGACAGTGAACTACGAGCAGTACTTC. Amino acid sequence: CASKTVNYEQYF. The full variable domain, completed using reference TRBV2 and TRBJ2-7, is EPEVTQTPSHQVTQMGQEVILRCVPISNHLYFYWYRQILGQKVEFLVSFYNNEISEKSEIFDDQFSVERPDGSNFTLKIRSTKLEDSAMYFCASKTVNYEQYFGPGTRLTVT.

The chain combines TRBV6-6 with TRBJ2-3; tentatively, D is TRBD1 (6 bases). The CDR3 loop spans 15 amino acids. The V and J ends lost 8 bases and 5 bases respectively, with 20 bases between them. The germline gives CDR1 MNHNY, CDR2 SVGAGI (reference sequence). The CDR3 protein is CASGSGGQYIDTQYF. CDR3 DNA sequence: TGTGCCAGCGGGTCCGGAGGACAGTATATAGATACGCAGTATTTT.

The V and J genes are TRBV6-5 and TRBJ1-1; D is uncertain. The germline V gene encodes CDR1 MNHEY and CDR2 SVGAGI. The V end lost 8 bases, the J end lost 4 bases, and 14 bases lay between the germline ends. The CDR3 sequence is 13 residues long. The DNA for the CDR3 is TGTGCCAGCGCGTCGACTACAGTCACTGAAGCTTTCTTT. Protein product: CASASTTVTEAFF.

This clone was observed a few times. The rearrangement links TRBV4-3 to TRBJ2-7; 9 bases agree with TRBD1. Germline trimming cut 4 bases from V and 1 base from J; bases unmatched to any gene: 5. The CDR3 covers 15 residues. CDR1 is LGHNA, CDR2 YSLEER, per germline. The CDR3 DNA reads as TGCGCCAGCAGCCGGGCGGGACAGGGTTCCTACGAGCAGTACTTC. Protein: CASSRAGQGSYEQYF.

In DNA, the CDR3 is TGTGCCAGCAGCTACACGACAGGGCCCTACGAGCAGTACTTC. As protein: CASSYTTGPYEQYF. The V and J genes are TRBV7-2 and TRBJ2-7; 7 nucleotides align to TRBD1. Trimming took 4 bases from V and 2 from J; bases not matched to a gene: 5. Germline CDR1 reads SGHTA; CDR2 reads FQGNSA. The CDR3 is 14 residues long.

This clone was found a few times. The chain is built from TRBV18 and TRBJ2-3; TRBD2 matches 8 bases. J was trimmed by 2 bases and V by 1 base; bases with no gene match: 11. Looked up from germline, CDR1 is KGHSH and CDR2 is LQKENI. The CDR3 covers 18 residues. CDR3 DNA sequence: TGTGCCAGCTCACCACTCTATATAACTAGCGGTTACACAGATACGCAGTATTTT. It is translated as CASSPLYITSGYTDTQYF.

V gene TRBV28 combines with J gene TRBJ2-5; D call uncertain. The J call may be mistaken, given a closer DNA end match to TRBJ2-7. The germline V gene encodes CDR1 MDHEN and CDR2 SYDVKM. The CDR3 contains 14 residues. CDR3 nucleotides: TGTGCCAGCAGCTCAACTGTGAGCTCCTACGAGCAGTACTTC. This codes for CASSSTVSSYEQYF.

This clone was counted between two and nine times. The CDR3 is CASRYRDWIHNEQFF. The CDR3 DNA reads as TGTGCCAGTAGATACCGGGACTGGATTCACAATGAGCAGTTCTTC. The V and J genes are TRBV19 and TRBJ2-1; TRBD2 is a possible D gene (6 bases). CDR3 size: 15 residues. The V gene lost 6 bases and the J gene lost 5 bases, with 17 bases spanning the gap. Germline V gene lookup returns CDR1 LNHDA and CDR2 SQIVND (reference sequence).

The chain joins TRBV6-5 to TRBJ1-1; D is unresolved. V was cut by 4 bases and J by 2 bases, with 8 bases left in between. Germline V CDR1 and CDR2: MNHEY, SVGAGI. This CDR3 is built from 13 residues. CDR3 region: CASSFGRNTEAFF. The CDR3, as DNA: TGTGCCAGCAGTTTTGGCAGAAACACTGAAGCTTTCTTT.

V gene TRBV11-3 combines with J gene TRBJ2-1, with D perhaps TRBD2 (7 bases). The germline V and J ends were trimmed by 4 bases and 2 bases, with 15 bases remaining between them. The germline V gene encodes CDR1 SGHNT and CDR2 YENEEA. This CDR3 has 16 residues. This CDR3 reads CASSSRREGAYNEQFF. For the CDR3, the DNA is TGTGCCAGCAGCTCCCGCAGGGAGGGGGCCTACAATGAGCAGTTCTTC. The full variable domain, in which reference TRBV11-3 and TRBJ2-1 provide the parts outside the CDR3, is EAGVVQSPRYKIIEKKQPVAFWCNPISGHNTLYWYLQNLGQGPELLIRYENEEAVDDSQLPKDRFSAERLKGVDSTLKIQPAELGDSAVYLCASSSRREGAYNEQFFGPGTRLTVL.

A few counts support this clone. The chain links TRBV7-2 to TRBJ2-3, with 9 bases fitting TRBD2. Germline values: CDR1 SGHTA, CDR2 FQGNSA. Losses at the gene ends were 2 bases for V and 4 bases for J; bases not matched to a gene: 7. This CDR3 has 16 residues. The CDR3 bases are TGTGCCAGCAGCTTATATGGCGGGGGGGCCGCAGATACGCAGTATTTT. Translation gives CASSLYGGGAADTQYF.

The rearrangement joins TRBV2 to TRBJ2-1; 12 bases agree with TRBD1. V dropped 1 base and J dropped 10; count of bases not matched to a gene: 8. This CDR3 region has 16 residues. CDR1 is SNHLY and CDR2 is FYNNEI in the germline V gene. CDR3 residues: CASSEEGQGAFAEQFF. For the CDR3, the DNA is TGTGCCAGCAGTGAAGAGGGACAGGGGGCTTTTGCGGAGCAGTTCTTC.

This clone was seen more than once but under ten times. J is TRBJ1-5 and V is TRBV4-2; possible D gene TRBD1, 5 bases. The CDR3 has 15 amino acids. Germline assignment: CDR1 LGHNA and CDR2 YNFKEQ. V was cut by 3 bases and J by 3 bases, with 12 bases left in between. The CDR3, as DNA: TGTGCCAGCAGCCACCACACAGGAGCCAATCAGCCCCAGCATTTT. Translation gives CASSHHTGANQPQHF.

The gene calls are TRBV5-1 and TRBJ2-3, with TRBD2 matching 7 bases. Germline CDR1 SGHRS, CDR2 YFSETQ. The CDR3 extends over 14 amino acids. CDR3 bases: TGCGCGCGCCACCACGGGGGGTACACAGATACGCAGTATTTT. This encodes CARHHGGYTDTQYF.

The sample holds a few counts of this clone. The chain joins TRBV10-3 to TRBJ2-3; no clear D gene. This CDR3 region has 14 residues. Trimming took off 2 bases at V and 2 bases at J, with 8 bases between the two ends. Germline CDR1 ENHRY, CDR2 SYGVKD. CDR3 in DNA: TGTGCCATCAGTGAGCCCAGATACACAGATACGCAGTATTTT. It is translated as CAISEPRYTDTQYF.